The 24 T cell receptor beta chains listed next were all sequenced from one sample in a study of cytomegalovirus exposure and HLA in healthy donors. With 60 Vbeta and 13 Jbeta primers, the PCR was carried out. Assay: immunoSEQ multiplex PCR; the TCRdb copy retains only in-frame clones and omits some. The sample lists 85,000 to 100,000 clones, 78% occurring once. Sequenced sample: PBMCs. The receptors come from a woman between 55 and 75 years old in good health and CMV-seronegative.

V gene TRBV25-1 combines with J gene TRBJ2-7; D gene uncertain. In germline, CDR1 is MGHDK, CDR2 SYGVNS. Trimming cost V 6 bases and J 3 bases, with 6 bases left between them. The CDR3 totals 11 residues. CDR3: CASRHYYEQYF. CDR3 sequence (DNA): TGTGCCAGCAGGCACTACTACGAGCAGTACTTC.

The J gene is TRBJ1-3, the V gene TRBV12-5; no reliable D call. V was shortened by 1 base and J by 0 bases, with 7 bases between the two germline ends. The germline V gene encodes CDR1 LGHNT and CDR2 FRNRAP. The CDR3 is made up of 15 amino acids. CDR3 bases: TGTGCTAGTGGTTTGGGGGCACCCTCTGGAAACACCATATATTTT. Amino acid sequence: CASGLGAPSGNTIYF. Full variable domain (remainder filled in from reference TRBV12-5 and TRBJ1-3): DARVTQTPRHKVTEMGQEVTMRCQPILGHNTVFWYRQTMMQGLELLAYFRNRAPLDDSGMPKDRFSAEMPDATLATLKIQPSEPRDSAVYFCASGLGAPSGNTIYFGEGSWLTVV.

The gene calls are TRBV6-1 and TRBJ2-7; tentative D call: TRBD2 (6 bases). This CDR3 spans 14 amino acids. Looked up from germline, CDR1 is MNHNS and CDR2 is SASEGT. With 2 bases removed from V and 4 bases from J, the gap between germline ends came to 12 bases. The CDR3 nucleotides are TGTGCCAGCAGTGAACAGGCGGGGTCTTACGAGCAGTACTTC. It is translated as CASSEQAGSYEQYF.

The chain recombines TRBV12-5 with TRBJ1-2; possibly TRBD1 for D (5 bases). The CDR3 consists of 14 residues. Germline-derived CDR1 and CDR2 are LGHNT and FRNRAP. Trimming left V 1 base short and J 7 bases short, with 13 bases between. CDR3 protein: CASGLATGYRGYTF. The CDR3 coding sequence is TGTGCTAGTGGTTTGGCCACAGGTTATCGTGGCTACACCTTC.

The chain has TRBV5-4 and TRBJ1-4, with a possible D match to TRBD1 (6 bases). The CDR3 covers 16 residues. CDR1 SGHNT and CDR2 YYREEE come from the germline V gene (reference sequence). Trimming stripped 2 bases from V and 8 bases from J, with 19 bases between. The CDR3 nucleotides read TGTGCCAGCAGCTTCACAGGGAGCGGGGGAAAGGAAAAACTGTTTTTT. It translates to CASSFTGSGGKEKLFF.

This chain uses TRBV7-6 with TRBJ1-3; perhaps TRBD1 as D (6 bases). Trimming shortened V by 5 bases and J by 4 bases, and 18 bases separated the two germline ends. The CDR3 runs to 16 residues. Germline V gene sequence: CDR1 SGHVS, CDR2 FNYEAQ. The CDR3 here is CASSRNTGLSGNTIYF. DNA for the CDR3: TGTGCCAGCAGCCGAAATACAGGGTTATCAGGAAACACCATATATTTT.

This rearrangement joins TRBV21-1 to TRBJ2-2; the table's D gene call, TRBD1, was not cross checked with the DNA. TRBV21-1 constitutes a pseudogene. This CDR3 spans 18 amino acids. The DNA of the CDR3 is TGTGCCAGCAGCGAACGTTACAGGGAAGCCGTAAACACCGGGGAGCTGTTTTTT. It specifies CASSERYREAVNTGELFF.

The chain couples TRBV30 to TRBJ2-2, with TRBD2 as a possible D gene (6 bases). With 6 bases removed from V and 6 bases from J, the gap between germline ends came to 11 bases. The CDR3 has 12 amino acids. CDR1 and CDR2 (germline): GTSNPN, SVGIG (reference sequence). CDR3 sequence reads: CACQGGSGELFF. DNA of the CDR3: TGTGCCTGCCAAGGAGGGTCCGGGGAGCTGTTTTTT.

The chain is built from TRBV6-6 and TRBJ1-2; possibly TRBD1 for D (5 bases). Deletions cut 2 bases from V and 8 bases from J, with 6 bases between. CDR3 size: 11 residues. The germline V gene encodes CDR1 MNHNY and CDR2 SVGAGI (reference sequence). DNA for the CDR3: TGTGCCAGCAGTTACGGGGGGGGCTACACCTTC. Protein sequence: CASSYGGGYTF.

The DNA for the CDR3 is TGTGCCAGCAGCTTAGGGACAGATGGCTATGGCTACACCTTC. Amino acid sequence: CASSLGTDGYGYTF. The chain joins TRBV7-2 to TRBJ1-2; D might be TRBD1 (6 bases). Germline-derived CDR1 and CDR2 are SGHTA and FQGNSA. Trimming removed 1 base from V and 4 bases from J, with 10 bases in between. The CDR3 contains 14 residues.

This rearrangement joins TRBV5-1 to TRBJ2-3, with D unresolved. Trimming left V 6 bases short and J 3 bases short, with 11 bases between. This CDR3 is built from 13 residues. Germline loops: CDR1 SGHRS, CDR2 YFSETQ. The DNA for the CDR3 is TGCGCCAGCACTCCACCCCGGACAGATACGCAGTATTTT. Amino acid sequence: CASTPPRTDTQYF.

This chain links TRBV5-5 with TRBJ1-2; D is uncertain. Trimming left V 1 base short and J 7 bases short, with 8 bases between. The germline V gene has CDR1 SGHKS and CDR2 YYEKEE (reference sequence). The CDR3 is 12 amino acids. The CDR3 sequence is CASSLLRVGYTF. The CDR3, as DNA: TGTGCCAGCAGCTTGCTCCGTGTTGGCTACACCTTC.

In its sample, this clone was seen once. The rearrangement links TRBV29-1 to TRBJ2-3; 7 bases match TRBD1. The CDR3 runs to 15 residues. Losses at the gene ends were 5 bases for V and 7 bases for J; bases not matched to a gene: 15. Germline assignment: CDR1 SQVTM and CDR2 ANQGSEA. The CDR3 protein is CSVRGPRQGMNTQYF. Written as DNA, the CDR3 is TGCAGCGTTAGGGGGCCTCGGCAGGGCATGAATACGCAGTATTTT.

V and J are TRBV30 and TRBJ1-6; 9 bases agree with TRBD1. Germline CDR1 GTSNPN, CDR2 SVGIG (reference sequence). The CDR3 is 14 residues long. The V segment lost 5 bases and the J segment 3 bases; nucleotides outside the gene matches: 2. The CDR3: CAWGDRVYNSPLHF. The DNA for the CDR3 is TGTGCCTGGGGGGACAGGGTCTATAATTCACCCCTCCACTTT.

The chain carries TRBV25-1 and TRBJ2-7; the D gene is possibly TRBD1 (5 bases). The CDR3 covers 14 residues. Germline loops: CDR1 MGHDK, CDR2 SYGVNS. The V end was cut by 7 bases, the J end by 2 bases, with 15 bases between. The CDR3 loop is CASTPPWGPYEQYF. The DNA of the CDR3 is TGTGCCAGCACTCCGCCGTGGGGCCCCTACGAGCAGTACTTC.

The chain joins TRBV4-1 to TRBJ2-3; 10 bases are shared with TRBD2. CDR1 is MGHRA and CDR2 is YSYEKL in the germline V gene. V lost 0 bases, J lost 6 bases, and 12 bases stayed unmatched. This CDR3 contains 18 residues. The chain's CDR3 is CASSQDALLAGVMDTQYF. The CDR3 coding sequence is TGCGCCAGCAGCCAAGATGCCCTCCTAGCGGGAGTGATGGATACGCAGTATTTT.

J is TRBJ2-2 and V is TRBV10-3; TRBD1 agrees at 8 bases. Trimming at V came to 0 bases and at J to 2 bases, leaving 17 bases not matched to a gene. The length of the CDR3 is 21 residues. In germline, CDR1 is ENHRY, CDR2 SYGVKD. Here the CDR3 reads CAISESPPTGAASANTGELFF. DNA of the CDR3: TGTGCCATCAGTGAGTCTCCGCCGACAGGGGCCGCGTCCGCCAACACCGGGGAGCTGTTTTTT.

This chain joins TRBV9 and TRBJ2-5; D is uncertain. In germline, CDR1 is SGDLS, CDR2 YYNGEE. V was trimmed by 0 bases and J by 4 bases, leaving 13 bases between them. This CDR3 has 15 amino acids. The CDR3 reads CASSVEAGNIETQYF. The CDR3 DNA is TGTGCCAGCAGCGTAGAGGCAGGAAACATAGAGACCCAGTACTTC.

The genes are TRBV7-2 and TRBJ1-3, with D possibly being TRBD1 (5 bases). Germline assignment: CDR1 SGHTA and CDR2 FQGNSA. CDR3 length equals 15 residues. Trimming took off 7 bases at V and 0 bases at J, with 13 bases between the two ends. CDR3 coding DNA: TGTGCCAGCACCCAGACAGCTTTCTCTGGAAACACCATATATTTT. Translating it yields CASTQTAFSGNTIYF.

The chain joins TRBV18 to TRBJ2-1, with TRBD2 as a possible D gene (6 bases). The CDR3 totals 16 residues. Trimming took 3 bases from V and 0 from J, leaving 12 bases between them. In germline, CDR1 is KGHSH, CDR2 LQKENI. CDR3 sequence (DNA): TGTGCCAGCTCACCGGCCGGGAGCAGCTCCTACAATGAGCAGTTCTTC. Amino acid sequence: CASSPAGSSSYNEQFF.

The chain carries TRBV7-9 and TRBJ1-1; 7 bases align to TRBD1. V was clipped by 4 bases and J by 1 base; unmatched bases: 9. From germline, CDR1 is SEHNR and CDR2 FQNEAQ (reference sequence). The CDR3 has 16 amino acids. The CDR3, as DNA: TGTGCCAGCAGCTCAAGACAGGGAGCCCCGAACACTGAAGCTTTCTTT. It specifies CASSSRQGAPNTEAFF.

V usage is TRBV4-1 and J usage is TRBJ2-6; D possibly corresponds to TRBD2 (5 bases). Germline V CDR1 and CDR2: MGHRA, YSYEKL. V was cut by 3 bases and J by 2 bases, with 5 bases left in between. The CDR3 spans 14 residues. The CDR3 reads CASSQGAGANVLTF. CDR3 DNA: TGCGCCAGCAGCCAGGGAGCTGGGGCCAACGTCCTGACTTTC.

The count of this clone is one. The chain combines TRBV7-9 with TRBJ1-2; TRBD1 might be the D (5 bases). V was cut by 2 bases and J by 4 bases, with 14 bases left in between. CDR1 is SEHNR and CDR2 is FQNEAQ in the germline V gene (reference sequence). The CDR3 loop spans 15 amino acids. The CDR3 nucleotides read TGTGCCAGCAGCTTACTGGTGCAGGGCGTCTATGGCTACACCTTC. Translating gives CASSLLVQGVYGYTF.

CDR3 DNA sequence: TGTGCCAGCAGTTACTCAGGCATACAGGGCTATGGCTACACCTTC. Its translation is CASSYSGIQGYGYTF. The chain has TRBV6-5 and TRBJ1-2; maybe TRBD1 (6 bases). This CDR3 region has 15 residues. Germline lookup yields CDR1 MNHEY and CDR2 SVGAGI. Between the trimmed V and J ends, which lost 0 bases and 4 bases, there was a span of 12 bases.